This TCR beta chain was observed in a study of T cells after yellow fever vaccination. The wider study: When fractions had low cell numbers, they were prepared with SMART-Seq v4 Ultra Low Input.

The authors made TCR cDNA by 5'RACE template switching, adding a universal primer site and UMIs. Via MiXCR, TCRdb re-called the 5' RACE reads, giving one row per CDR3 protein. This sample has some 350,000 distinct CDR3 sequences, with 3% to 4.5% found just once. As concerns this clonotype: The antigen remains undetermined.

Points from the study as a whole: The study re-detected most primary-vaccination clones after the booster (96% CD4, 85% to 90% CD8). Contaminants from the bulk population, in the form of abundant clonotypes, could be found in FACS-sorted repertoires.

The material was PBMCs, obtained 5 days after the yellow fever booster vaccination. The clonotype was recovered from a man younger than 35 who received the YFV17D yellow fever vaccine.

The CDR3 region is CASCRNPGIQFF. DNA of the CDR3: TGCGCCAGCTGCCGGAATCCGGGCATACAGTTCTTC. V and J are TRBV4-3 and TRBJ2-1, with D uncertain. CDR1 and CDR2 (germline): LGHNA, YSLEER. Trimming pared 8 bases from V and 13 bases from J, leaving 18 bases between. CDR3 length equals 12 residues.